Presented here are 4 T cell receptor beta chains from one specimen sequenced in a study of identical twins. TCRdb called the 5' RACE reads again in MiXCR, with one record for every CDR3 protein. This sample has 550,000 to 700,000 distinct CDR3 sequences, with around 20% found just once. The same sample was also studied in work on T cells expressing NK-cell markers.

The source material was PBMCs. The receptors were sampled from a woman aged 18-30 years in good health.

This clonotype was seen a few times. This chain joins TRBV7-2 and TRBJ2-2; D remains ambiguous. From germline, CDR1 is SGHTA and CDR2 FQGNSA. The CDR3 extends over 14 amino acids. V was clipped by 5 bases and J by 5 bases, with 12 bases between them. CDR3 in DNA: TGTGCCAGCAGCCCGCAACCCGGGACCGGGGAGCTGTTTTTT. It specifies CASSPQPGTGELFF.

This chain uses TRBV29-1 with TRBJ2-1; 10 bases map to TRBD2. J lost 2 bases, V lost 5 bases, and 9 bases had no gene match. The CDR3 totals 16 residues. Germline values: CDR1 SQVTM, CDR2 ANQGSEA. The CDR3 protein is CSVMGKRGGTYNEQFF. CDR3 sequence (DNA): TGCAGCGTTATGGGGAAGCGGGGGGGCACCTACAATGAGCAGTTCTTC.

The V call is TRBV20-1, the J call TRBJ1-1, with no clear D. The CDR3 runs 13 residues. The germline V and J ends were trimmed by 3 bases and 1 base, with 9 bases remaining between them. Germline CDR1 and CDR2: DFQATT and SNEGSKA (reference sequence). In nucleotides, the CDR3 is TGCAGTGCTAGCGCCGACACGAACACTGAAGCTTTCTTT. Protein: CSASADTNTEAFF.

This clonotype was counted only a few times. The genes are TRBV7-2 and TRBJ2-1; 11 bases are a match to TRBD2. The CDR3 length is 16 residues. CDR1 SGHTA and CDR2 FQGNSA come from the germline V gene. J gave up 6 bases and V 5 bases, and 9 bases lay outside the gene matches. The chain's CDR3 is CASSPQTSGELNEQFF. DNA for the CDR3: TGTGCCAGCAGCCCCCAGACTAGCGGGGAACTCAATGAGCAGTTCTTC.